This TCR beta chain was sequenced in a study of shared clonotypes between healthy human individuals. Whole-study context: Serving as donors were two women and three men, whose ages spanned 18 to 49. For every donor, three CD4 naive, three CD4 memory, two CD8 naive and one CD8 memory plates were used. Overall study findings and caveats: Naive subsets typically showed greater estimated richness than memory subsets.

About this clone: The antigen remains undetermined.

Positively selected for CCR7, the CD45RO-negative cells used as naive CD8 cells excluded terminally differentiated effector memory CD45RA+ cells. None of the donors, who were healthy HIV-negative adults, had recently had acute infections or vaccinations. The assay was immunoSEQ multiplex PCR, and TCRdb's table has in-frame clones only and misses some. This sample has about 2 million clones, with approximately 94% found just once. Germline lookup yields CDR1 SGHAT and CDR2 FQNNGV. V dropped 1 base and J dropped 4 bases, with 13 bases sitting between them. This CDR3 spans 15 amino acids. This clonotype was obtained from a man aged 18 to 30 in good health. This sequence joins TRBV11-2 and TRBJ1-2, with D perhaps matching TRBD1 (5 bases). Sample: naive CD8+ T cells sorted from blood. CDR3 bases: TGTGCCAGCAGCTTAGTGGAAGGGGAGGGCTATGGCTACACCTTC. Residues: CASSLVEGEGYGYTF.